Listed below are T cell receptor beta chains from one sample, sequenced in a study of cytomegalovirus exposure and HLA in healthy donors. TCRdb keeps only in-frame clones here, not all; method: immunoSEQ multiplex PCR. The sample lists about 160,000 clones, approximately 70% occurring once. The sequenced sample was PBMCs. The receptors were sampled from a man aged 35 to 55 in good health and CMV-seropositive. Each CDR3 is given with its conserved first and last residue. A D gene is named only where the DNA matches it firmly. Expanded clones are given a class, and other clones once, few, many or no size at all.

clone size	V gene	J gene	D gene	CDR3 protein	CDR3 DNA
NA	TRBV27	TRBJ1-1	TRBD1	CASSQNDRVTEAFF	TGTGCCAGCAGTCAAAACGACAGGGTCACTGAAGCTTTCTTT
NA	TRBV5-5	TRBJ1-6	NA	CASKGHSPLHF	TGTGCCAGCAAGGGGCATTCACCCCTCCACTTT
few	TRBV6-5	TRBJ2-7	TRBD1	CASSETGTGVYEQYF	TGTGCCAGCAGCGAGACCGGGACAGGCGTTTACGAGCAGTACTTC
NA	TRBV2	TRBJ1-1	TRBD1	CASRDSGQDSTEAFF	TGTGCCAGCAGGGATTCGGGACAGGACAGCACTGAAGCTTTCTTT
few	TRBV2	TRBJ2-5	TRBD1	CASSEALPGTGLETQYF	TGTGCCAGCAGTGAAGCCCTTCCCGGGACAGGTCTAGAGACCCAGTACTTC
NA	TRBV7-9	TRBJ1-2	NA	CASSLLHSLQGYTF	TGTGCCAGCAGCTTACTTCACAGCCTTCAGGGCTACACCTTC
NA	TRBV21-1	TRBJ1-5	NA	CASSKDKHF	TGTGCCAGCAGCAAAGACAAGCATTTT
NA	TRBV25-1	TRBJ2-7	TRBD1	CASSEWDSGYEQYF	TGTGCCAGCAGTGAATGGGACAGCGGATACGAGCAGTACTTC
NA	TRBV9	TRBJ1-3	NA	CASSAPLGLGLSGNTIYF	TGTGCCAGCAGCGCCCCCCTCGGACTGGGACTCTCTGGAAACACCATATATTTT
few	TRBV10-3	TRBJ2-7	NA	CAISEPMKFTEPYEQYF	TGTGCCATCAGTGAGCCTATGAAATTCACTGAACCCTACGAGCAGTACTTC
NA	TRBV6-5	TRBJ2-7	TRBD1	CASRQTGGREQYF	TGTGCCAGCCGCCAAACAGGGGGACGGGAGCAGTACTTC
NA	TRBV18	TRBJ1-3	NA	CASSPPHSGNTIYF	TGTGCCAGCTCACCACCCCACTCTGGAAACACCATATATTTT
NA	TRBV7-9	TRBJ1-3	NA	CASSHKRGTGNTIYF	TGTGCCAGCAGCCACAAGCGGGGAACTGGAAACACCATATATTTT
NA	TRBV27	TRBJ2-1	NA	CASSSKDTSPVEQFF	TGTGCCAGCAGTTCAAAAGACACCTCCCCGGTTGAGCAGTTCTTC
NA	TRBV19	TRBJ1-1	NA	CASSIQGRRTEAFF	TGTGCCAGTAGTATACAGGGGCGCCGGACTGAAGCTTTCTTT
NA	TRBV27	TRBJ1-1	TRBD1	CASSRDRGLMGTEAFF	TGTGCCAGCAGCAGGGACAGGGGGCTTATGGGCACTGAAGCTTTCTTT
NA	TRBV4-2	TRBJ1-6	NA	CASSQEGSSYNSPLHF	TGTGCCAGCAGCCAAGAGGGGAGCTCCTATAATTCACCCCTCCACTTT
NA	TRBV7-8	TRBJ2-1	TRBD2	CASSFTSGGYPNEQFF	TGTGCCAGCAGCTTTACTAGCGGGGGCTACCCCAATGAGCAGTTCTTC
few	TRBV6-5	TRBJ2-5	NA	CASSDQAGQETQYF	TGTGCCAGCAGTGATCAGGCGGGACAAGAGACCCAGTACTTC
NA	TRBV27	TRBJ2-7	NA	CASSRGNEQYF	TGTGCCAGCAGTCGAGGTAACGAGCAGTACTTC
NA	TRBV4-3	TRBJ2-7	NA	CASSPTVSYEQYF	TGCGCCAGCAGCCCGACAGTCTCCTACGAGCAGTACTTC
NA	TRBV6-5	TRBJ1-4	TRBD1	CASSQDRVEEKLFF	TGTGCCAGCAGTCAGGACAGGGTGGAAGAAAAACTGTTTTTT
NA	TRBV6-1	TRBJ2-7	NA	CASSGGDLLGEQYF	TGTGCCAGCAGTGGGGGGGACCTACTCGGCGAGCAGTACTTC